This entry is about one T cell receptor beta chain. Its antigen has not been determined. No per-base quality is available; no much larger clone lies one base away. These data originate in a study of shared clonotypes between healthy human individuals (dated by TCRdb to 2018 to 2020). For the study in its entirety: Three men and two women, aged 18 to 49 years, made up the cohort. Per donor, three plates each were used for CD4 naive and CD4 memory, two for CD8 naive, and one for CD8 memory. To estimate repertoire size and how much clonotype sharing occurs between individuals, the study deeply sequenced the blood TCR repertoires of several healthy adults. Libraries were prepared and TCR repertoires were sequenced by different laboratories using diverse techniques, in order to increase sequencing depth and limit assay-specific biases. Between about 0.85 and 9.5 billion PBMCs per donor were obtained by leukapheresis.

Healthy HIV-negative adults with no recently reported acute infections or vaccinations were included as donors. All donors were Caucasian adults living in Nashville, Tennessee, USA. Magnetic negative selection was used to enrich CD4+ T cells, after which naive cells were positively selected on CD45RA and the negative fraction became the memory subset. Blood was obtained by leukapheresis, after which PBMCs were separated by Ficoll-Histopaque density gradient centrifugation and cryopreserved in liquid nitrogen vapor phase. Analytical flow cytometry was used to check the purity and quantity of each magnetically sorted T cell population. Each sorted fraction had its genomic DNA isolated and then quantified by UV absorbance on a Nanodrop 2000c. Ends trimmed: V by 4 bases, J by 8 bases; bases unmatched to a gene: 5. The CDR3, cysteine through phenylalanine, is 13 amino acids long. Only CDR3 DNA is held: 39 bases, read in frame from base 1. From a lookup of the germline V gene, CDR1 and CDR2 are SGHTA and FQGNSA.

Using the deep immunoSEQ assay, TCR CDR3 regions were amplified from genomic DNA by multiplex PCR. For each cell subset, the extracted genomic DNA was distributed evenly across all wells of several immunoSEQ 96-well plates, and each plate served as one replicate. Each replicate PCR for sorted subsets received around 210 ng genomic DNA, equal to about 29,000 T cell genomes. Purified libraries were measured with a Qubit 3.0 fluorometer, size-checked on a Bioanalyzer 2100, and measured again with the KAPA Library Quantification kit. Every immunoSEQ 96-well plate was sequenced on a separate single-read 150-cycle Illumina NextSeq 550 flow cell. The published analysis was carried out like this. Because only junctional sequences without quality scores were contained in the immunoSEQ output, filtering matching that applied to full-length reads could not be performed. To assign V/J genes and CDR3, sequences were annotated against IMGT germline references using PyIR, a Python wrapper for IgBLAST v1.9. Reads were removed for weak V/J assignments (E-value above 1e-6), missing CDR3, stop codons, out-of-frame junctions, or ambiguous translated residues. V3J clonotypes were defined as sequences sharing an identical inferred V gene, J gene, and CDR3 amino acid sequence. The percentage overlap between two repertoires was calculated by dividing the number of shared unique clonotypes by the size of the smaller repertoire. Repertoire richness was assessed with RTK rarefaction, the Chao1 estimator, and Recon v2.1 estimates of unobserved clonotypes. Generation probabilities were computed with OLGA for all TCRbeta clonotypes obtained by the gDNA method from four donors. In TCRdb, the immuneACCESS table is reduced to in-frame sequences with V and J assigned. These tables do not hold every clone; where another copy was compared, an unresolved V gene accounts for under half, and the others remain unexplained. V, J and clone size derive from that table, while D and trimming were established from the DNA sequence. Here the sample has about 1.5 million clones; approximately 98% occur a single time. Of the sample, around 0.47% is held by the ten largest clones.

The full study reports these points: Pairwise subsampling indicated that sequencing depth was expected to affect the degree of clonotype sharing among donors. Sampling was restricted to blood, and TCR repertoires in tissue are likely to differ from TCR repertoires in blood. Even with the large sequencing depth, rarefaction of the sorted-subset datasets indicated that sequencing was incomplete. The genetic and exposure-history diversity represented was limited by the small number of donors. Around 5% of naive CD4, around 3.5% of naive CD8, around 2.3% of memory CD4, and 0.35% to 0.5% of memory CD8 clonotypes were shared across a few donors. Naive subsets generally had larger estimated clonotype richness than memory subsets. Higher generation probabilities were observed for clonotypes shared by all four sorted-subset donors than for non-shared clonotypes.

The chain is encoded by TRBV7-2 joined to TRBJ2-3, and 8 junction bases match TRBD2. This clonotype originated in a man between 25 and 39 years old in good health. The sample taken for sequencing was naive CD4+ T cells sorted from blood. Sample cell subset or site, as interpreted from the label and publication: CD45RA+ positively selected. The nucleotide sequence reads TGTGCCAGCAGCTCACTAGCGGCCTCTACGCAGTATTTT. Its coded protein is CASSSLAASTQYF. Extended through the reference TRBV7-2 and TRBJ2-3 proteins, this CDR3 yields the full variable domain: GAGVSQSPSNKVTEKGKDVELRCDPISGHTALYWYRQSLGQGLEFLIYFQGNSAPDKSGLPSDRFSAERTGGSVSTLTIQRTQQEDSAVYLCASSSLAASTQYFGPGTRLTVL.